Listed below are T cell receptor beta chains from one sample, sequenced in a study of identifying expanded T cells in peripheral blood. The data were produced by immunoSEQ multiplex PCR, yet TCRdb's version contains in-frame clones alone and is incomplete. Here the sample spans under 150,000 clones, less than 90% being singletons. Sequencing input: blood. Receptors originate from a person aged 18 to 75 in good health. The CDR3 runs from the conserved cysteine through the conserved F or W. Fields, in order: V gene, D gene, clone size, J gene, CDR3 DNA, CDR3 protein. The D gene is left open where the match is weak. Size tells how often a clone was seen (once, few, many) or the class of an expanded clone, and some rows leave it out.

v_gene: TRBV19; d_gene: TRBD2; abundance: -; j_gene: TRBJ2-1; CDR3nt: TGTGCCAGTAGTATGTTTACTAGCGGACACAATGAGCAGTTCTTC; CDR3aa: CASSMFTSGHNEQFF
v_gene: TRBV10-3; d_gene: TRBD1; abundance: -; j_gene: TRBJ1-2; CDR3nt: TGTGCCATCAGTGAGGGGACAGAAGCCTATGGCTACACCTTC; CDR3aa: CAISEGTEAYGYTF
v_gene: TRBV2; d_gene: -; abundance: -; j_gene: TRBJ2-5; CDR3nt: TGTGCCAGCAGTGAAGGGCTAGCGGAGACCCAGTACTTC; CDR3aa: CASSEGLAETQYF
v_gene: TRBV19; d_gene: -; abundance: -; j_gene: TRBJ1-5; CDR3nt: TGTGCCAGTAGTAGGAGCAGGGACAATCGAAATCAGCCCCAGCATTTT; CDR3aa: CASSRSRDNRNQPQHF
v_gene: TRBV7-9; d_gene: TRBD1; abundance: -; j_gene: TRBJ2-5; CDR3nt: TGTGCCAGCAGCTTATTACCCGGGACAGGGGGCGGCGCAGAGACCCAGTACTTC; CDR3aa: CASSLLPGTGGGAETQYF
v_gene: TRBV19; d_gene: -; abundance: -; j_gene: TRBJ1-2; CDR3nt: TGTGCCAGTAGGCTAATAGGACCGTCATATGGCTACACCTTC; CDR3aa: CASRLIGPSYGYTF
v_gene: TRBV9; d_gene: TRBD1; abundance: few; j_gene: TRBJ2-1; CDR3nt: TGTGCCAGCAGCGGGGACAGGGGAGGCGGGGTGACCTACAATGAGCAGTTCTTC; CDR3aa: CASSGDRGGGVTYNEQFF
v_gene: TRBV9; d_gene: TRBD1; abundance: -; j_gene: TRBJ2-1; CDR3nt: TGTGCCAGCAGCTTGACAGGGTACAATGAGCAGTTCTTC; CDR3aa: CASSLTGYNEQFF
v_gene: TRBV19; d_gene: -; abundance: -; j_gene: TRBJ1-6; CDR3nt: TGTGCCAGTAGTGCGCAGGGAGTAGGGCCCCTCCACTTT; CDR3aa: CASSAQGVGPLHF
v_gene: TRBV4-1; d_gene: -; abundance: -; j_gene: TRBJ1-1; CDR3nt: TGCGCCAGCAGCCAGGAGGGGCATTTGAACACTGAAGCTTTCTTT; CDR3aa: CASSQEGHLNTEAFF
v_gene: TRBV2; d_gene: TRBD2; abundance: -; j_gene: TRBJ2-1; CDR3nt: TGTGCCAGCAGACCGACTAGCGGGGCCAACAATGAGCAGTTCTTC; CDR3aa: CASRPTSGANNEQFF
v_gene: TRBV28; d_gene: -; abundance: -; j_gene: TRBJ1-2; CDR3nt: TGTGCCAGCAGGAGAGACACCAATAACTATGGCTACACCTTC; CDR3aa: CASRRDTNNYGYTF